Described below is a single TCR beta chain sequence and its context. This clonotype occurred a few times. Its cognate antigen has yet to be identified. No much larger clone is present one base from it, and per-base qualities are unavailable. The source of the sample is a study of regulatory T cells in long-lasting Graves disease (dated by TCRdb to the early 2020s). General notes on the study: Patients with newly diagnosed Graves' disease had been on antithyroid drugs for under 3 months. TCR sequencing covered some 13 persistent and 20 newly diagnosed Graves' disease patients, some 35 samples in total. The study took place in China and was registered as a clinical trial. Persistent Graves' disease patients were compared with newly diagnosed Graves' disease patients by peripheral blood TCR sequencing and RNA sequencing.

Cut back by 3 bases and 9 bases, the V and J ends lie 12 bases apart. According to the germline V gene, CDR1 reads KGHSH and CDR2 reads LQKENI. The CDR3 sequence holds 13 residues, the cysteine and phenylalanine included. Only CDR3 DNA is held: 39 bases, read in frame from base 1. Points the paper makes about the study in general: Compared with newly diagnosed patients, persistent Graves' disease patients had lower TCR Shannon entropy and fewer highly expanded clones, which suggests clonal expansion. The authors acknowledged the small sample size as a limitation that may reduce accuracy. TRBV28, TRBJ1-2 and TRBJ2-5 were preferentially used in persistent disease, while TRBV20-1 and TRBJ2-1 were favored in newly diagnosed disease. Sequencing and analysis were restricted to the TCR beta chain. More public clonotypes were shared among persistent patients (approximately 3,000) than among newly diagnosed patients (roughly 1,000). Peripheral blood alone was examined, since thyroid tissue, which constituted the primary lesion, could not be accessed.

Library creation used multiplex PCR. These reads were obtained on an Illumina HiSeq 4000. iRepertoire HTBI primers and Arm-PCR amplification of CDR3 regions were used to construct TCR beta libraries. Before sequencing, the PCR products went through gel purification. Processing in the source paper ran as follows. Across samples, around 58 TRBV and around 15 TRBJ segments were identified and used for gene usage analysis of CDR3 amino acid clonotypes. COPE and FqMerger were used to merge filtered high-quality paired reads into contigs. Contigs were aligned with BLAST to IMGT TRBV, TRBD and TRBJ reference genes, and CDR3 was defined per IMGT. Any clonotype with a frequency above 0.1% was counted as a highly expanded clone. Shannon entropy served as the measure of repertoire diversity, while the Gini coefficient captured V-J evenness. A clonotype found in more than one individual was treated as public. TCRdb trimmed the raw reads at Q25, called clones with MiXCR and kept productive beta chains. Each CDR3 protein appears once, grouped with its most common genes and DNA. TCRdb assigned the V and J calls; the authors' analysis was not used. Here the sample has a few hundred thousand distinct CDR3 sequences; approximately 13% occur a single time. The ten largest clonotypes hold 8.5% to 10% of the sample.

This specimen's time point label, interpreted: newly diagnosed GD, antithyroid drugs for less than 3 months. RNA was extracted from PBMCs in TRIzol for both TCR sequencing and RNA sequencing. The diagnosis of Graves' disease was made according to American Thyroid Association guidelines. Patients for the study were recruited at an endocrinology department in Xi'an, China. From each patient, 7.5 to 10 milliliters of peripheral blood was collected into an EDTA anticoagulant tube. PBMCs were isolated by Ficoll Paque Plus density gradient separation without further T cell sorting. An Agilent 2100 Bioanalyzer and agarose gel were used to check RNA quality, and a NanoDrop 2000 was used to measure RNA concentration. These data also formed part of another study, on T cells in Graves' hyperthyroidism and ophthalmopathy. That second publication adds: Stable Graves' hyperthyroidism was defined as no progression to ophthalmopathy during 18 months of follow-up. Hyperthyroidism patients were newly diagnosed, had a disease duration of under 2 months, and were aged 18 to 65 years. Exclusion was applied to patients with uncontrolled infections, other autoimmune diseases, pregnancy or lactation. Diagnoses relied on clinical symptoms, serum thyroxine and TRAb, thyroid ultrasound and orbital computed tomography. The first round of RT-PCR for the TCR CDR3 was performed with the HTBI primer set and the Qiagen OneStep RT-PCR kit. Most expanded thyroid clonotypes (frequency above 0.001) were also found in blood, which suggests that blood repertoires may mirror thyroid immune responses. A 13 V-J signature model separated ophthalmopathy from stable hyperthyroidism, with nearly 90% sensitivity and 81% to 83% specificity in cross-validation and 80%/75% in testing. In validation, progression to ophthalmopathy was predicted by the model with approximately 67% sensitivity and 72.22% specificity, a median of roughly 6 months before onset. TCR V-J signatures able to tell the groups apart were searched for in a discovery cohort of approximately 95 patients, of whom around 43 had Graves' ophthalmopathy and 57 had stable Graves' hyperthyroidism. An independent validation cohort of under 20 hyperthyroidism patients and some 15 patients who later progressed to ophthalmopathy tested prospective prediction of ophthalmopathy. The approximately 98 discovery patients were randomly divided into training and test sets at a 7:3 ratio. In addition, the study compared T-cell repertoires in thyroid tissue and in blood from roughly six Graves' hyperthyroidism patients. After sampling, hyperthyroidism patients received methimazole starting at 30 mg daily, and ophthalmopathy patients received high-dose intravenous methylprednisolone. Libraries were constructed in a second round of multiplex PCR, after which size selection and purification were carried out. Paired-end sequencing of the libraries was performed with 100 bp reads on an Illumina HiSeq2000. Raw data were processed with SOAPnuke, discarding reads with adapters, uncalled bases, mean Phred below 15, or no exact constant-primer or identifier match. COPE v1.2.5 was used to merge high-quality paired reads, and clonotypes were defined as unique nucleotide sequences. Clonotypes were aligned to IMGT TRBV, TRBD and TRBJ reference segments using MiTCR v1.1. The analysis was restricted to V-J combinations with a frequency above 0.0001, which together covered over 99% of the repertoires. A TCS score was defined as the ratio between F50 (clonal expansion) and ExV (chaos), using BLOSUM62-based TCRdist between CDR3 peptides within each V-J. Welch's t-statistics and random forest reduced around 520 V-J features to roughly 13, which were used in a naive Bayes classifier (R e1071). No statistical method was used to fix the sample size in advance, and group allocation was not hidden from the investigators. TCR Vbeta CDR3 sequencing of around 130 peripheral blood samples (over 40 ophthalmopathy, 75 to 80 hyperthyroidism and approximately 17 progressor patients) is reported in the paper.

The starting material was peripheral blood mononuclear cells (PBMCs), obtained at new diagnosis, from a patient treated with antithyroid drugs. The rearrangement combines TRBV18 with TRBJ2-1; the D gene is not confidently resolved. The receptor was isolated from a man in his thirties or forties with Graves disease. Donor details come from another sample of the same person, matched by shared clones. The CDR3 loop reads CASSPLELIEQFF. The DNA sequence follows: TGTGCCAGCTCACCTCTGGAGTTGATTGAGCAGTTCTTC.